These T cell receptor beta chains were read from a single sample in a study of T cells in Graves' hyperthyroidism and ophthalmopathy. From the multiplex PCR reads, TCRdb called clonotypes with MiXCR, one entry per CDR3 protein. This sample has over 500,000 distinct CDR3 sequences; about a sixth occur once, and the top ten carry under 20%. The sequencing input was blood. These receptors were collected from a young woman with Graves' ophthalmopathy. CDR3s include the opening cysteine and the closing phenylalanine or tryptophan. Fields, in order: V gene, J gene, D gene, clone size, CDR3 protein, CDR3 DNA. D genes are given only for firm matches. Size values are once, few and many counts, or a class for expanded clones, and some rows have none.

>TRBV4-2|TRBJ2-4|NA|NA
CASSQESGGPGNIQYF
TGTGCCAGCAGCCAAGAGTCTGGAGGGCCAGGTAACATTCAGTACTTC
>TRBV6-2/TRBV6-3|TRBJ2-7|TRBD2|NA
CASLDPLAGGYDEQYF
TGTGCCAGCCTCGACCCTTTAGCGGGAGGATACGACGAGCAGTACTTC
>TRBV7-2|TRBJ2-7|TRBD1|NA
CASSPRQGAREQYF
TGTGCCAGCAGCCCTCGACAGGGGGCGCGGGAGCAGTACTTC
>TRBV9|TRBJ1-1|NA|NA
CASSVARHEGTEAFF
TGTGCCAGCAGCGTAGCCCGACACGAAGGGACTGAAGCTTTCTTT
>TRBV11-2|TRBJ2-1|NA|many
CASSLTTPSYNEQFF
TGTGCCAGCAGCTTAACGACACCCTCCTACAATGAGCAGTTCTTC
>TRBV28|TRBJ1-5|NA|NA
CASSLTGPQYGNQPQHF
TGTGCCAGCAGTTTAACTGGACCCCAGTACGGCAATCAGCCCCAGCATTTT
>TRBV7-3|TRBJ2-2|NA|few
CASSLTSVAGELFF
TGTGCCAGCAGCTTAACTAGTGTCGCCGGGGAGCTGTTTTTT
>TRBV7-9|TRBJ1-2|NA|few
CASSFSIDDQVRPGYGYTF
TGTGCCAGCAGCTTTTCCATCGATGATCAGGTCCGCCCCGGCTATGGCTACACCTTC
>TRBV5-1|TRBJ2-1|NA|many
CASSLDRGGNEQFF
TGCGCCAGCAGCTTGGACAGGGGAGGAAATGAGCAGTTCTTC
>TRBV20-1|TRBJ2-7|NA|many
CSAGGRGGYEQYF
TGCAGTGCCGGAGGGAGGGGGGGCTACGAGCAGTACTTC
>TRBV20-1|TRBJ2-1|TRBD1|few
CSASAVSWDSHNEQSF
TGCAGTGCGTCGGCCGTGAGCTGGGACAGCCACAATGAGCAGTCCTTC
>TRBV20-1|TRBJ2-1|TRBD2|once
CSASPRREGLEDEQFF
TGCAGTGCTAGTCCTAGGAGGGAGGGCCTCGAGGATGAGCAGTTCTTC
>TRBV3-1|TRBJ1-5|TRBD1|many
CASSQAQGANQPQHF
TGTGCCAGCAGCCAAGCTCAGGGGGCGAATCAGCCCCAGCATTTT
>TRBV15|TRBJ1-1|TRBD1|many
CATSRAGGEAFF
TGTGCCACCAGCAGAGCAGGGGGTGAAGCTTTCTTT
>TRBV30|TRBJ2-7|NA|many
CAWSVVGDREQYF
TGTGCCTGGAGTGTGGTAGGGGATCGCGAGCAGTACTTC
>TRBV27|TRBJ2-5|TRBD1|many
CASSLGQGGTQYF
TGTGCCAGCAGTTTAGGACAGGGTGGGACCCAGTACTTC
>TRBV6-6|TRBJ1-6|TRBD1|few
CASSYGRRGLNNSPLHF
TGTGCCAGCAGTTACGGCCGCAGGGGGCTAAATAATTCACCCCTCCACTTT
>TRBV27|TRBJ2-1|TRBD2|many
CASTPGTTGRNEQFF
TGTGCCAGCACCCCCGGGACTACGGGTAGGAATGAGCAGTTCTTC